This passage covers 15 T cell receptor beta chains from one sample sequenced in a study of T-cell memory formation after mild COVID-19. TCRdb recomputed calls from the 5' RACE reads with MiXCR, one row per CDR3 protein. The table lists 200,000 to 250,000 distinct CDR3 sequences, approximately 9% of them singletons. The sample taken for sequencing was PBMCs or a T cell subset sorted from them (not recorded which). Source of these receptors: a young man who had mild COVID-19 (a few samples of this study predate the infection). Cell type and time point are not known.

V and J are TRBV4-1 and TRBJ1-1, with 10 bases aligning to TRBD1. V gave up 1 base and J gave up 10 bases; unmatched junction bases: 6. The CDR3 is made up of 14 amino acids. Germline CDR1 MGHRA, CDR2 YSYEKL. CDR3 sequence reads: CASSQVGGQGRAFF. CDR3 bases: TGCGCCAGCAGCCAAGTCGGGGGACAGGGGAGAGCTTTCTTT.

This clonotype appeared a few times. This sequence joins TRBV12-3 or TRBV12-4 and TRBJ2-7, with 7 bases fitting TRBD1. Trimming at V came to 5 bases and at J to 6 bases, leaving 7 bases not matched to a gene. The CDR3 totals 13 residues. The CDR3 here is CASSLGTEAEQYV. The CDR3 nucleotides read TGTGCCAGCAGTCTGGGGACAGAGGCCGAGCAGTACGTC.

The V call is TRBV7-3, the J call TRBJ2-3, with 15 bases lining up with TRBD2. The CDR3 covers 16 residues. Germline V gives CDR1 SGHTA, CDR2 FQGTGA. J lost 1 base, V lost 4 bases, and 0 bases had no gene match. The CDR3 sequence is CASSWTSGGGTDTQYF. CDR3 DNA sequence: TGTGCCAGCAGCTGGACTAGCGGGGGGGGCACAGATACGCAGTATTTT.

The chain employs TRBV25-1 and TRBJ1-1; D gene uncertain. The V end lost 8 bases, the J end lost 2 bases, and 9 bases lay between the germline ends. The CDR3 sequence is 12 residues long. From germline, CDR1 is MGHDK and CDR2 SYGVNS. CDR3 sequence (DNA): TGTGCCAGCGCCGGTGGAAACACTGAAGCTTTCTTT. It translates to CASAGGNTEAFF.

The sample holds a few counts of this clonotype. The chain's CDR3 is CASSQDRGRATQYF. The CDR3 DNA sequence: TGCGCCAGCAGCCAAGATAGGGGAAGGGCGACCCAGTACTTC. The rearrangement uses TRBV4-3 and TRBJ2-5; D may be TRBD1 (5 bases). Trimming stripped 0 bases from V and 7 bases from J, with 12 bases between. Germline CDR1 is LGHNA and CDR2 is YSLEER. The CDR3 has 14 residues.

The genes are TRBV19 and TRBJ2-5; tentatively, D is TRBD1 or TRBD2 (5 bases each). Trimming pared 3 bases from V and 5 bases from J, leaving 10 bases between. This CDR3 region has 13 residues. The germline CDR1 and CDR2 sequences are LNHDA and SQIVND (reference sequence). The CDR3 loop is CASSMGTRETQYF. In nucleotides, the CDR3 is TGTGCCAGTAGTATGGGGACCCGCGAGACCCAGTACTTC.

This sequence joins TRBV5-1 and TRBJ2-5; 10 bases are shared with TRBD2. J gave up 5 bases and V 3 bases, and 7 bases lay outside the gene matches. This CDR3 is built from 15 residues. From germline, CDR1 is SGHRS and CDR2 YFSETQ. CDR3 bases: TGCGCCAGCAGCTCAAGCGGGGGGGCCGTGGAGACCCAGTACTTC. Its protein product is CASSSSGGAVETQYF.

This clonotype was counted many times. The V and J genes are TRBV7-2 and TRBJ2-5; the D is unclear. The CDR3 length is 15 residues. Trimming shortened V by 4 bases and J by 4 bases, and 16 bases separated the two germline ends. CDR1 is SGHTA, CDR2 FQGNSA, per germline. The CDR3 bases are TGTGCCAGCAGCTCGTGGGCGCACTACCCAGAGACCCAGTACTTC. It is translated as CASSSWAHYPETQYF. The whole variable domain, filled in from reference TRBV7-2 and TRBJ2-5, reads GAGVSQSPSNKVTEKGKDVELRCDPISGHTALYWYRQSLGQGLEFLIYFQGNSAPDKSGLPSDRFSAERTGGSVSTLTIQRTQQEDSAVYLCASSSWAHYPETQYFGPGTRLLVL.

This clonotype has a handful of counts. This chain links TRBV18 with TRBJ2-1; 8 bases are shared with TRBD2. CDR1 KGHSH and CDR2 LQKENI come from the germline V gene. The CDR3 is 16 residues long. V shed 2 bases and J 5 bases; nucleotides not matched to a gene: 8. The CDR3 bases are TGTGCCAGCTCACCATTAACAACTAGCGGCGACAATGAGCAGTTCTTC. Its protein is CASSPLTTSGDNEQFF.

V usage is TRBV6-5 and J usage is TRBJ1-1, with D hard to call. Germline V gives CDR1 MNHEY, CDR2 SVGAGI. V was clipped by 6 bases and J by 1 base, with 12 bases between them. The CDR3 consists of 14 residues. DNA of the CDR3: TGTGCCAGCAGGCCGGTTAATCCGAACACTGAAGCTTTCTTT. It codes for CASRPVNPNTEAFF.

This clonotype came up many times. In DNA form, the CDR3 reads TGTGCCAGCAGTTTCCAGACAGGGAACAATTCACCCCTCCACTTT. Translating gives CASSFQTGNNSPLHF. The V gene is TRBV12-3 or TRBV12-4, the J gene TRBJ1-6, with TRBD1 matching 7 bases. The ends lost 3 bases at V and 7 bases at J; junction bases unmatched: 6. The CDR3 sequence is 15 residues long.

The rearrangement links TRBV7-6 to TRBJ1-5; a weak D match, TRBD1 (6 bases). Deletions cut 1 base from V and 2 bases from J, with 15 bases between. The CDR3 loop spans 17 amino acids. Germline V gene lookup returns CDR1 SGHVS and CDR2 FNYEAQ. The CDR3 bases are TGTGCCAGCAGCTTAGGCGGGGGGGCGTCGGGCAATCAGCCCCAGCATTTT. It codes for CASSLGGGASGNQPQHF.

The chain combines TRBV15 with TRBJ2-1; D tentatively reads TRBD1 or TRBD2 (5 bases each). This CDR3 spans 12 amino acids. V was pared by 3 bases and J by 10 bases, with 10 bases between. Germline values: CDR1 LNHNV, CDR2 YYDKDF (reference sequence). The chain's CDR3 is CATSSLWGEQFF. The CDR3 DNA is TGTGCCACCAGCAGTCTCTGGGGGGAGCAGTTCTTC.

The chain is built from TRBV9 and TRBJ2-3; no clear D. Between the trimmed V and J ends, which lost 0 bases and 5 bases, there was a span of 4 bases. CDR3 length: 12 amino acids. Germline values: CDR1 SGDLS, CDR2 YYNGEE. CDR3 sequence (DNA): TGTGCCAGCAGCGTAGCAAAAGATACGCAGTATTTT. Translated: CASSVAKDTQYF.

This clonotype was recorded a few times. V usage is TRBV20-1 and J usage is TRBJ2-5, with D possibly being TRBD2 (5 bases). V was cut by 8 bases and J by 3 bases, with 16 bases left in between. This CDR3 spans 13 amino acids. Looked up from germline, CDR1 is DFQATT and CDR2 is SNEGSKA (reference sequence). The CDR3 is CSPSVPGEETQYF. DNA for the CDR3: TGCAGTCCCTCGGTCCCCGGGGAAGAGACCCAGTACTTC.